One T cell receptor beta chain is described in this entry. This entry comes from a study of blood T cell repertoires in COVID-19. Study overall: Sources were T cells, B-cell-depleted T cells, or PBMCs; the material itself was cDNA or gDNA.

Germline V CDR1 and CDR2: SEHNR, FQNEAQ (reference sequence). V dropped 5 bases and J dropped 7; count of bases not matched to a gene: 12. This CDR3 region has 16 residues. The repertoire was sequenced with immunoSEQ multiplex PCR; TCRdb's copy has only in-frame clones and lacks some. The sample holds about 130,000 clones, 75% to 90% seen once. Participant age was about 18 to 89 years, and participants resided in approximately 24 US areas. Resolution of symptoms, clearance, or two negative PCRs was present in recovered Cohort 3 donors. Sequences were obtained from PBMCs or T cells enriched from blood (not recorded which). J is TRBJ2-3 and V is TRBV7-9, with TRBD1 matching 10 bases. This TCR derives from a man younger than 45 who had recovered from COVID-19. The CDR3 sequence is CASSTTGTGASYTQYF. In DNA, the CDR3 is TGTGCCAGCAGCACAACCGGGACAGGGGCTTCGTATACGCAGTATTTT. Full variable domain (remainder filled in from reference TRBV7-9 and TRBJ2-3): DTGVSQNPRHKITKRGQNVTFRCDPISEHNRLYWYRQTLGQGPEFLTYFQNEAQLEKSRLLSDRFSAERPKGSFSTLEIQRTEQGDSAMYLCASSTTGTGASYTQYFGPGTRLTVL.